These 18 T cell receptor beta chains were sequenced from one sample in a study of control samples from healthy donors and cancer patients. Sequencing was performed with immunoSEQ multiplex PCR; in TCRdb, only in-frame clones are kept and a portion is missing. The data show roughly 450,000 clones, about nine tenths seen once. Sequenced input: PBMCs. These receptors were obtained from a man aged 40-50 years with head and neck cancer.

The CDR3 region is CASSPSGATNEKLFF. The CDR3 DNA is TGTGCCAGCTCACCATCGGGAGCAACTAATGAAAAACTGTTTTTT. The chain links TRBV18 to TRBJ1-4; D is uncertain. The CDR3 has 15 amino acids. Germline loops: CDR1 KGHSH, CDR2 LQKENI. Trimming shortened V by 2 bases and J by 0 bases, and 7 bases separated the two germline ends.

V gene TRBV19 combines with J gene TRBJ2-1; maybe TRBD1 (5 bases). Trimming pared 4 bases from V and 7 bases from J, leaving 17 bases between. Germline V CDR1 and CDR2: LNHDA, SQIVND (reference sequence). The CDR3 sequence is 15 residues long. CDR3 sequence (DNA): TGTGCCAGTAGTACAGGGTATGGGGTGATGAATGAGCAGTTCTTC. Its translation is CASSTGYGVMNEQFF.

The gene calls are TRBV25-1 and TRBJ2-1; D is possibly TRBD2 (6 bases). V dropped 4 bases and J dropped 2 bases, with 9 bases sitting between them. The CDR3 runs 14 residues. The germline V gene has CDR1 MGHDK and CDR2 SYGVNS. CDR3 coding DNA: TGTGCCAGCAGTGGGCGGGAAGCCTACAATGAGCAGTTCTTC. This translates into CASSGREAYNEQFF.

This CDR3 is CASRSGLYEQYF. The DNA of the CDR3 is TGTGCCAGCAGATCAGGGCTCTACGAGCAGTACTTC. The chain uses TRBV6-5 and TRBJ2-7, with D tentatively TRBD1 (5 bases). Germline values: CDR1 MNHEY, CDR2 SVGAGI. V lost 6 bases and J lost 3, with 9 bases in between. The CDR3 is made up of 12 amino acids.

The chain links TRBV2 to TRBJ1-6; 9 bases match TRBD1. There are 13 residues in the CDR3. CDR1 and CDR2 from the germline V gene are SNHLY and FYNNEI. Losses at the gene ends were 8 bases for V and 10 bases for J; bases not matched to a gene: 6. For the CDR3, the DNA is TGTGCCAGCTCGGACAGGGGAATGTCACCCCTCCACTTT. Amino acid sequence: CASSDRGMSPLHF. Filled out from reference TRBV2 and TRBJ1-6, the complete variable domain reads EPEVTQTPSHQVTQMGQEVILRCVPISNHLYFYWYRQILGQKVEFLVSFYNNEISEKSEIFDDQFSVERPDGSNFTLKIRSTKLEDSAMYFCASSDRGMSPLHFGNGTRLTVT.

V gene TRBV5-1 combines with J gene TRBJ1-1, with unresolved D. V was shortened by 2 bases and J by 1 base, with 6 bases between the two germline ends. The CDR3 length is 13 residues. CDR1 SGHRS and CDR2 YFSETQ come from the germline V gene. The CDR3 region has the DNA TGCGCCAGCAGCTTAGGGAGGAACACTGAAGCTTTCTTT. It is translated as CASSLGRNTEAFF. Combining the CDR3 with reference TRBV5-1 and TRBJ1-1 gives the whole variable domain KAGVTQTPRYLIKTRGQQVTLSCSPISGHRSVSWYQQTPGQGLQFLFEYFSETQRNKGNFPGRFSGRQFSNSRSEMNVSTLELGDSALYLCASSLGRNTEAFFGQGTRLTVV.

CDR3 residues: CASSDFPSMVAGELLHTDTQYF. As DNA, the CDR3 is TGTGCCAGCAGTGACTTCCCTTCAATGGTAGCGGGGGAACTACTTCATACAGATACGCAGTATTTT. The chain joins TRBV6-4 to TRBJ2-3; 9 nucleotides align to TRBD2. The CDR3 loop spans 22 amino acids. Germline loops: CDR1 MRHNA, CDR2 SNTAGT. After removal of 1 base from V and 3 bases from J, the junction contained 23 bases not matched to a gene.

This chain links TRBV5-1 with TRBJ1-4, with TRBD1 matching over 7 bases. The ends lost 4 bases at V and 4 bases at J; junction bases unmatched: 4. This CDR3 comprises 14 residues. Germline loops: CDR1 SGHRS, CDR2 YFSETQ. The CDR3 sequence: CASSVDRDNEKLFF. Here the CDR3 DNA reads TGCGCCAGCAGCGTCGACAGGGATAATGAAAAACTGTTTTTT.

The chain links TRBV9 to TRBJ2-3; possible D gene TRBD2, 7 bases. The CDR3 length is 17 residues. V lost 2 bases and J 1 base, leaving 17 bases between the germline ends. Looked up from germline, CDR1 is SGDLS and CDR2 is YYNGEE. Here the CDR3 DNA reads TGTGCCAGCAGCGTCGAGGGCGGGGGCCGGGGCACAGATACGCAGTATTTT. As protein: CASSVEGGGRGTDTQYF.

The chain recombines TRBV10-1 with TRBJ2-7; D may match TRBD1 or TRBD2 (5 bases each). The CDR3 has 13 amino acids. Germline CDR1 is WNHNN and CDR2 is SYGVQD (reference sequence). V lost 1 base and J lost 6, with 10 bases in between. This chain's CDR3 is CASSEYRGGEQYF. DNA for the CDR3: TGCGCCAGCAGTGAGTACCGGGGCGGCGAGCAGTACTTC.

A few counts support this clone. The gene calls are TRBV10-3 and TRBJ1-1; D unresolved. This CDR3 has 13 residues. Trimming removed 3 bases at V and 0 bases at J, with 5 bases between. Germline V CDR1 and CDR2: ENHRY, SYGVKD. This CDR3 reads CAISESMNTEAFF. The DNA for the CDR3 is TGTGCCATCAGTGAAAGCATGAACACTGAAGCTTTCTTT.

The chain links TRBV13 to TRBJ2-1; D not certain. CDR3 length equals 14 residues. Germline CDR1 reads PRHDT; CDR2 reads FYEKMQ (reference sequence). The V gene lost 5 bases and the J gene lost 5 bases, with 13 bases spanning the gap. The CDR3 DNA reads as TGTGCCAGCAGCCCCATAAAGATTAACAATGAGCAGTTCTTC. Protein sequence: CASSPIKINNEQFF.

The chain carries TRBV4-3 and TRBJ1-1; D remains ambiguous. The germline gives CDR1 LGHNA, CDR2 YSLEER. Deletions cut 1 base from V and 0 bases from J, with 9 bases between. The CDR3 covers 15 residues. The CDR3: CASSQGGYVNTEAFF. CDR3 nucleotides: TGCGCCAGCAGCCAAGGCGGTTACGTGAACACTGAAGCTTTCTTT.

This clone was seen once. The chain links TRBV23-1 to TRBJ2-7; a possible D gene is TRBD2 (5 bases). TRBV23-1 is identified as an open reading frame with a role that is uncertain. V was trimmed by 1 base and J by 2 bases, leaving 15 bases between them. This CDR3 region has 16 residues. The CDR3 loop reads CASSQFKLQEAYEQYF. The CDR3 nucleotides read TGCGCCAGCAGTCAATTTAAACTGCAGGAGGCCTACGAGCAGTACTTC.

This clone was seen a single time. The V and J genes are TRBV6-1 and TRBJ1-1; the match to TRBD1 covers 7 bases. This CDR3 has 16 residues. Germline V gene sequence: CDR1 MNHNS, CDR2 SASEGT. Losses at the gene ends were 4 bases for V and 0 bases for J; bases not matched to a gene: 8. CDR3 loop: CASSAEWGQLNTEAFF. The CDR3 nucleotides read TGTGCCAGCAGTGCCGAATGGGGACAGTTGAACACTGAAGCTTTCTTT.

This chain uses TRBV2 with TRBJ2-5; 14 bases align to TRBD2. The V gene's germline CDR1 is SNHLY and CDR2 FYNNEI. CDR3 length: 15 amino acids. V was clipped by 6 bases and J by 3 bases; unmatched bases: 3. The CDR3, as DNA: TGTGCCAGCAGGGGACTAGCGGGAGTGAAAGAGACCCAGTACTTC. Translating it yields CASRGLAGVKETQYF.

The chain combines TRBV15 with TRBJ2-5; D is uncertain. V gave up 5 bases and J gave up 5 bases, with 12 bases separating them. Germline-derived CDR1 and CDR2 are LNHNV and YYDKDF (reference sequence). The CDR3 has 13 residues. This CDR3 reads CATSGPDGETQYF. The CDR3 nucleotides are TGTGCCACCAGCGGCCCGGATGGGGAGACCCAGTACTTC.

This rearrangement joins TRBV5-1 to TRBJ2-7; 9 nucleotides match TRBD1. The CDR3 length is 14 residues. V was clipped by 2 bases and J by 4 bases; unmatched bases: 4. CDR1 is SGHRS, CDR2 YFSETQ, per germline. The CDR3 nucleotides read TGCGCCAGCAGCTTAGGGGACAGGGAATACGAGCAGTACTTC. It translates to CASSLGDREYEQYF.